A single sample gave rise to the 2 T cell receptor beta chains below, sequenced in a study of CD8 T cells in ankylosing spondylitis. Regarding the study as a whole: A motif in TCR beta, a set of under ten highly homologous variants, appeared characteristic of ankylosing spondylitis blood.

No antigen is known for these receptors. TCRdb re-called the 5' RACE reads with MiXCR, one entry per CDR3 protein. This table holds about 800,000 distinct CDR3 sequences, about 11% found once. The material sequenced was blood, either unsorted or a sorted T cell fraction (not recorded which). The source is a male donor with ankylosing spondylitis.

This clonotype has at least ten counts. The J gene is TRBJ2-1, the V gene TRBV9; 14 bases line up with TRBD2. This CDR3 is 15 amino acids long. Unmatched junction bases numbered 6, after V lost 4 bases and J lost 9 bases. CDR1 is SGDLS, CDR2 YYNGEE, per germline. DNA for the CDR3: TGTGCCAGCAGCCCCGGACTAGCGGGGGGACTTGAGCAGTTCTTC. Its protein is CASSPGLAGGLEQFF.

This clonotype showed up many times. The germline gene is not matched at one end of the junction; a read error may be the cause. V is TRBV12-3 or TRBV12-4 and J is TRBJ2-2, with D unclear. This CDR3 has 14 amino acids. CDR3 nucleotides: TGCGCCAGCAGCTTTCGGGTGAACACCGGGGAGCTGTTTTTT. Amino acid sequence: CASSFRVNTGELFF.